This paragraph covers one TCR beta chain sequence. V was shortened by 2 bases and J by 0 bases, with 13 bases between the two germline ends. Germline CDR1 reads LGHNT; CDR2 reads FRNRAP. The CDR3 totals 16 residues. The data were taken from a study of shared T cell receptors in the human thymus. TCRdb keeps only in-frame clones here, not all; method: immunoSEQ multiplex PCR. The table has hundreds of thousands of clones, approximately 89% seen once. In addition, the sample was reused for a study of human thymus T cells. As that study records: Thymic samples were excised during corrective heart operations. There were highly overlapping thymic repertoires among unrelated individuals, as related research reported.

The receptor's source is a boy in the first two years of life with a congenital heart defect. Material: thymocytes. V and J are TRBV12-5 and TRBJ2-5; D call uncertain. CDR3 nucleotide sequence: TGTGCTAGTGGTTTGCGGGTCCCAGATTACCAAGAGACCCAGTACTTC. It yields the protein CASGLRVPDYQETQYF.